Listed below are T cell receptor beta chains from one sample, sequenced in a study of cytomegalovirus exposure and HLA in healthy donors. TCRdb's copy holds only in-frame clones and misses some; the assay was immunoSEQ multiplex PCR. Counted here are some 100,000 clones, more than 65% occurring once; the ten biggest clones make up over 3.5%. The sequenced sample consisted of PBMCs. The receptors were gathered from a woman in her 50s in good health and CMV-seropositive. Both conserved end residues are part of each CDR3. Some rows mark clone size as missing; the rest say once, few, many or name a class of expanded clone.

CDR3: CASSPGYRGLSQETQYF
V: TRBV11-2
J: TRBJ2-5
size: NA

CDR3: CASSSTVGLAKRDEQFF
V: TRBV5-6
J: TRBJ2-1
size: NA

CDR3: CASRGALPYEQYF
V: TRBV2
J: NA
size: NA

CDR3: CASSRADRTEAFF
V: TRBV5-5
J: TRBJ1-1
size: NA

CDR3: CASSQGGSRYGYTF
V: TRBV6-5
J: TRBJ1-2
size: NA

CDR3: CASSLGGSGQLSSYNSPLHF
V: TRBV7-6
J: TRBJ1-6
size: NA

CDR3: CASSAFSGFQETQYF
V: TRBV9
J: TRBJ2-5
size: NA

CDR3: CATSPVARTDTQYF
V: TRBV15
J: TRBJ2-3
size: NA

CDR3: CASSLVGTGWNTEAFF
V: TRBV7-8
J: TRBJ1-1
size: NA

CDR3: CASSASRQYSNQPQHF
V: TRBV6-6
J: TRBJ1-5
size: NA

CDR3: CASTPGGVNNQPQHF
V: TRBV19
J: TRBJ1-5
size: once

CDR3: CAWRTRQGYTEAFF
V: TRBV30
J: TRBJ1-1
size: NA

CDR3: CASSYGVRVDTEAFF
V: TRBV6-6
J: TRBJ1-1
size: few

CDR3: CASSLLADRARTGYTF
V: TRBV4-1
J: TRBJ1-2
size: once

CDR3: CAWVRGNTGGDTQYF
V: TRBV30
J: TRBJ2-3
size: NA

CDR3: CASSFPLTGNTGELFF
V: TRBV5-6
J: TRBJ2-2
size: NA

CDR3: CASGTGGYEQYF
V: TRBV12-5
J: TRBJ2-7
size: NA

CDR3: CASTRRGNTEAFF
V: TRBV19
J: TRBJ1-1
size: NA

CDR3: CSSSSWTGRRAFF
V: TRBV7-9
J: TRBJ1-1
size: NA

CDR3: CAWSVGSGDYEQYF
V: TRBV30
J: NA
size: NA

CDR3: CAWRPPGSPLHF
V: TRBV30
J: TRBJ1-6
size: NA